These 26 T cell receptor beta chains came from one sample sequenced in a study of OX40 agonist ivuxolimab in advanced cancers. The protocol was immunoSEQ multiplex PCR, while the TCRdb copy is restricted to in-frame clones and leaves out a portion. The repertoire holds 20,000 to 25,000 clones, approximately 87% seen once, with 50% to 60% in the top ten. The sequenced sample was CD4+ or CD8+ T cells sorted from blood, obtained in a trial of the OX40 agonist ivuxolimab. The receptors come from an adult with an advanced solid tumor such as melanoma, head and neck, liver or kidney cancer.

DNA of the CDR3: TGTGCCAGCTCACCGGTGGGTGTTGACATTCAGTACTTC. It specifies CASSPVGVDIQYF. This chain connects TRBV18 to TRBJ2-4; no clear D gene. The CDR3 runs 13 residues. Trimming shortened V by 3 bases and J by 8 bases, and 11 bases separated the two germline ends. CDR1 is KGHSH and CDR2 is LQKENI in the germline V gene.

This clone was counted once. The chain uses TRBV15 and TRBJ2-1; 8 nucleotides line up with TRBD2. V lost 0 bases and J lost 1; bases outside the gene matches: 2. Germline-derived CDR1 and CDR2 are LNHNV and YYDKDF (reference sequence). The CDR3 runs 16 residues. CDR3 sequence: CATSRDERGSYNEQFF. CDR3 sequence (DNA): TGTGCCACCAGCAGAGATGAGCGGGGGTCCTACAATGAGCAGTTCTTC. The whole variable domain, filled in from reference TRBV15 and TRBJ2-1, reads DAMVIQNPRYQVTQFGKPVTLSCSQTLNHNVMYWYQQKSSQAPKLLFHYYDKDFNNEADTPDNFQSRRPNTSFCFLDIRSPGLGDTAMYLCATSRDERGSYNEQFFGPGTRLTVL.

The rearrangement joins TRBV14 to TRBJ2-7, with D uncertain. Trimming shortened V by 4 bases and J by 4 bases, and 5 bases separated the two germline ends. This CDR3 is built from 11 residues. Germline loops: CDR1 SGHDN, CDR2 FVKESK. The CDR3 region is CASSPGYEQYF. As DNA, the CDR3 is TGTGCCAGCAGCCCCGGATACGAGCAGTACTTC.

The chain combines TRBV13 with TRBJ2-6; D may be TRBD2 (5 bases). This CDR3 has 14 amino acids. Deletions cut 8 bases from V and 2 bases from J, with 10 bases between. The germline CDR1 and CDR2 sequences are PRHDT and FYEKMQ (reference sequence). The CDR3 protein is CASERGPGANVLTF. CDR3 DNA: TGTGCCAGCGAAAGAGGGCCTGGGGCCAACGTCCTGACTTTC. Full variable domain (rest looked up from reference TRBV13 and TRBJ2-6): AAGVIQSPRHLIKEKRETATLKCYPIPRHDTVYWYQQGPGQDPQFLISFYEKMQSDKGSIPDRFSAQQFSDYHSELNMSSLELGDSALYFCASERGPGANVLTFGAGSRLTVL.

The gene calls are TRBV6-6 and TRBJ2-5; no reliable D call. Germline CDR1 reads MNHNY; CDR2 reads SVGAGI (reference sequence). V shed 5 bases and J shed 1 base, with 11 bases lying between them. This CDR3 contains 14 residues. CDR3 amino acids: CASSPTQIQETQYF. The CDR3 DNA follows: TGTGCCAGCAGTCCAACACAAATCCAAGAGACCCAGTACTTC.

CDR3 sequence: CASSYNRGSSSTDTQYF. The CDR3 nucleotides are TGTGCCAGCAGCTATAACAGGGGGTCTTCTAGCACAGATACGCAGTATTTT. This chain uses TRBV7-2 with TRBJ2-3; the match to TRBD1 covers 8 bases. V shed 4 bases, J shed 0 bases, and the junction held 9 bases outside the gene matches. This CDR3 has 17 amino acids. The germline gives CDR1 SGHTA, CDR2 FQGNSA.

DNA for the CDR3: TGTGCCAGCAGCTCCCCAGGGAGCTCCTACAATGAGCAGTTCTTC. Its translation is CASSSPGSSYNEQFF. The chain employs TRBV7-9 and TRBJ2-1; D may match TRBD1 or TRBD2 (5 bases each). V was pared by 4 bases and J by 0 bases, with 10 bases between. Germline CDR1 reads SEHNR; CDR2 reads FQNEAQ (reference sequence). This CDR3 has 15 amino acids.

The chain uses TRBV19 and TRBJ2-7; 9 nucleotides agree with TRBD2. The germline CDR1 and CDR2 sequences are LNHDA and SQIVND (reference sequence). The CDR3 totals 17 residues. The trim removed 5 bases at V and 0 bases at J, leaving 11 bases unmatched. The CDR3 spells CASSPFSGGRSSYEQYF. For the CDR3, the DNA is TGTGCCAGTAGTCCCTTTAGCGGGGGAAGAAGCTCCTACGAGCAGTACTTC.

This clone is categorized as medium-sized. The sample contains more than one DNA sequence encoding this CDR3. The chain combines TRBV5-6 with TRBJ1-3; D possibly corresponds to TRBD1 (5 bases). Between the trimmed V and J ends, which lost 4 bases and 0 bases, there was a span of 11 bases. Germline V gene lookup returns CDR1 SGHDT and CDR2 YYEEEE. The CDR3 has 15 residues. CDR3 amino acids: CASSLGGVSGNTIYF. DNA of the CDR3: TGTGCCAGCAGCCTGGGAGGGGTCTCTGGAAACACCATATATTTT.

The gene calls are TRBV6-6 and TRBJ1-1; unclear D gene. Looked up from germline, CDR1 is MNHNY and CDR2 is SVGAGI (reference sequence). The length of the CDR3 is 15 residues. Trimming removed 5 bases from V and 4 bases from J, with 17 bases in between. The CDR3 sequence: CASSITGPRVTEAFF. The CDR3 region has the DNA TGTGCCAGCAGTATTACCGGGCCTAGGGTCACTGAAGCTTTCTTT.

The chain recombines TRBV7-9 with TRBJ2-3, with D unresolved. V was clipped by 4 bases and J by 2 bases, with 19 bases between them. Germline loops: CDR1 SEHNR, CDR2 FQNEAQ (reference sequence). This CDR3 comprises 17 residues. Written as DNA, the CDR3 is TGTGCCAGCAGCTCCGTCCCGCCTGGGGTTCTCACAGATACGCAGTATTTT. It codes for CASSSVPPGVLTDTQYF. The full variable domain, in which reference TRBV7-9 and TRBJ2-3 provide the parts outside the CDR3, is DTGVSQNPRHKITKRGQNVTFRCDPISEHNRLYWYRQTLGQGPEFLTYFQNEAQLEKSRLLSDRFSAERPKGSFSTLEIQRTEQGDSAMYLCASSSVPPGVLTDTQYFGPGTRLTVL.

This clone is judged medium-sized. The gene calls are TRBV28 and TRBJ1-1; D is undetermined. Germline CDR1 and CDR2: MDHEN and SYDVKM. With 7 bases removed from V and 1 base from J, the gap between germline ends came to 13 bases. CDR3 length: 14 amino acids. In nucleotides, the CDR3 is TGTGCCAGCACCCGAACCGGGGAGAACACTGAAGCTTTCTTT. Its protein is CASTRTGENTEAFF.

This chain joins TRBV27 and TRBJ1-1; no clear D. The CDR3 is made up of 11 amino acids. CDR1 and CDR2 from the germline V gene are MNHEY and SMNVEV (reference sequence). Between the trimmed V and J ends, which lost 6 bases and 6 bases, there was a span of 8 bases. This chain's CDR3 is CASRFRAEAFF. The CDR3 nucleotides are TGTGCCAGCAGGTTTCGGGCTGAAGCTTTCTTT.

The chain carries TRBV4-3 and TRBJ2-2; 13 nucleotides agree with TRBD2. This CDR3 spans 18 amino acids. Germline trimming cut 4 bases from V and 3 bases from J; bases unmatched to any gene: 8. Germline-derived CDR1 and CDR2 are LGHNA and YSLEER. The CDR3, as DNA: TGCGCCAGCAGCCTCGGACTAGCGGGGGTATCGGACACCGGGGAGCTGTTTTTT. Its protein product is CASSLGLAGVSDTGELFF.

The rearrangement links TRBV6-5 to TRBJ2-3; D remains ambiguous. Germline lookup yields CDR1 MNHEY and CDR2 SVGAGI. Trimming removed 2 bases from V and 1 base from J, with 7 bases in between. This CDR3 has 14 amino acids. CDR3 in amino acids: CASSYLEGTDTQYF. The CDR3 DNA reads as TGTGCCAGCAGTTACCTCGAAGGCACAGATACGCAGTATTTT.

The V and J genes are TRBV9 and TRBJ2-2, with D tentatively TRBD1 (6 bases). Germline CDR1 SGDLS, CDR2 YYNGEE. The CDR3 is 14 amino acids. V was pared by 0 bases and J by 3 bases, with 6 bases between. The CDR3 protein is CASSVEGDTGELFF. CDR3 DNA: TGTGCCAGCAGCGTAGAGGGGGACACCGGGGAGCTGTTTTTT.

This chain uses TRBV4-3 with TRBJ2-1; D unresolved. V lost 3 bases and J 5 bases, leaving 5 bases between the germline ends. This CDR3 has 12 residues. Germline CDR1 is LGHNA and CDR2 is YSLEER. CDR3 nucleotide sequence: TGCGCCAGCAGCCAGTCGAACAATGAGCAGTTCTTC. Encoded protein: CASSQSNNEQFF.

V usage is TRBV19 and J usage is TRBJ2-1, with D perhaps being TRBD1 or TRBD2 (5 bases each). Germline-derived CDR1 and CDR2 are LNHDA and SQIVND (reference sequence). Trimming took 3 bases from V and 7 from J, leaving 10 bases between them. The length of the CDR3 is 13 residues. Here the CDR3 DNA reads TGTGCCAGTAGTATTACGGGGACGAATGAGCAGTTCTTC. This codes for CASSITGTNEQFF.

In its sample, this clone was seen a few times. V is TRBV28 and J is TRBJ2-3, with D maybe TRBD2 (6 bases). The germline CDR1 and CDR2 sequences are MDHEN and SYDVKM. Trimming stripped 5 bases from V and 3 bases from J, with 12 bases between. This CDR3 spans 14 amino acids. The DNA for the CDR3 is TGTGCCAGCAGTCTCGGGAGTAGGACAGATACGCAGTATTTT. Amino acid sequence: CASSLGSRTDTQYF.

The rearrangement uses TRBV27 and TRBJ2-7, with a possible D match to TRBD1 (5 bases). The CDR3 length is 12 residues. Per germline, CDR1 MNHEY and CDR2 SMNVEV (reference sequence). V was cut by 6 bases and J by 1 base, with 7 bases left in between. The CDR3 DNA reads TGTGCCAGCAGGGGGCTTTCCTACGAGCAGTACTTC. As protein: CASRGLSYEQYF.

The chain uses TRBV6-6 and TRBJ1-4, with TRBD1 matching 7 bases. This CDR3 has 13 amino acids. Germline trimming cut 8 bases from V and 8 bases from J; bases unmatched to any gene: 8. CDR1 MNHNY and CDR2 SVGAGI come from the germline V gene (reference sequence). CDR3: CASLNRGGEKLFF. In DNA form, the CDR3 reads TGTGCCAGCCTAAACAGGGGTGGGGAAAAACTGTTTTTT.

Regarding this clone: Other DNA sequences from this sample encode an identical CDR3 as well. This chain connects TRBV5-4 to TRBJ2-1; 7 nucleotides align to TRBD2. Germline CDR1 is SGHNT and CDR2 is YYREEE (reference sequence). The trim removed 0 bases at V and 10 bases at J, leaving 1 base unmatched. The CDR3 consists of 12 residues. The CDR3 loop reads CASSLGEGEQFF. In DNA form, the CDR3 reads TGTGCCAGCAGCTTGGGGGAGGGGGAGCAGTTCTTC.

The J gene is TRBJ2-1, the V gene TRBV27; TRBD1 agrees at 10 bases. The trim removed 5 bases at V and 3 bases at J, leaving 4 bases unmatched. Germline assignment: CDR1 MNHEY and CDR2 SMNVEV (reference sequence). This CDR3 region has 15 residues. The CDR3, as DNA: TGTGCCAGCAGTCGAGGGACAGGGGTCTACAATGAGCAGTTCTTC. This translates into CASSRGTGVYNEQFF.

The CDR3: CASSLGRTYEQYF. Here the CDR3 DNA reads TGTGCCAGCAGTTTGGGTCGAACCTACGAGCAGTACTTC. The rearrangement links TRBV27 to TRBJ2-7; D not resolved. The V gene lost 3 bases and the J gene lost 2 bases, with 8 bases spanning the gap. The CDR3 runs 13 residues. Germline V gene sequence: CDR1 MNHEY, CDR2 SMNVEV (reference sequence).

This chain uses TRBV7-8 with TRBJ2-1, with D unresolved. Germline-derived CDR1 and CDR2 are SGHVS and FQNEAQ. Deletions cut 5 bases from V and 3 bases from J, with 11 bases between. The length of the CDR3 is 14 residues. The chain's CDR3 is CASSPKPVYNEQFF. CDR3 DNA sequence: TGTGCCAGCAGCCCCAAGCCAGTCTACAATGAGCAGTTCTTC.

The chain couples TRBV28 to TRBJ2-7; 7 bases map to TRBD1. The junction had 11 bases not matched to a gene; V was cut back by 7 bases and J by 5 bases. CDR1 MDHEN and CDR2 SYDVKM come from the germline V gene. The CDR3 loop spans 14 amino acids. CDR3 sequence reads: CASKGTEFWDEQYF. The CDR3 region has the DNA TGTGCCAGCAAGGGGACAGAGTTTTGGGACGAGCAGTACTTC.